These 28 T cell receptor beta chains originate from one sample sequenced in a study of shared clonotypes between healthy human individuals. Sequencing used immunoSEQ multiplex PCR; TCRdb keeps in-frame clones, though not all of them. The table records around 2,000,000 clones, 85% to 95% of them present only once. Sequenced sample: naive CD4+ T cells sorted from blood. Subset: CD45RA+ positively selected. The receptor source for this set is a young man in good health.

This clone was observed a single time. The chain carries TRBV5-1 and TRBJ2-2, with D uncertain. Germline V gene data show CDR1 as SGHRS and CDR2 as YFSETQ. This CDR3 spans 14 amino acids. V dropped 4 bases and J dropped 1 base, with 8 bases sitting between them. The CDR3 reads CASSERGNTGELFF. The CDR3 bases are TGCGCCAGCAGCGAAAGAGGGAACACCGGGGAGCTGTTTTTT.

This chain links TRBV29-1 with TRBJ1-3; 7 nucleotides agree with TRBD1. Germline V lookup: CDR1 SQVTM, CDR2 ANQGSEA. CDR3 length: 14 amino acids. With 7 bases clipped from V and 4 bases from J, the junction kept 10 bases outside the gene matches. CDR3 amino acids: CSAGTTGSGNTIYF. The DNA for the CDR3 is TGCAGCGCTGGTACGACAGGGTCCGGAAACACCATATATTTT. The whole variable domain, remainder taken from reference TRBV29-1 and TRBJ1-3, is SAVISQKPSRDICQRGTSLTIQCQVDSQVTMMFWYRQQPGQSLTLIATANQGSEATYESGFVIDKFPISRPNLTFSTLTVSNMSPEDSSIYLCSAGTTGSGNTIYFGEGSWLTVV.

The chain recombines TRBV28 with TRBJ1-4; TRBD1 is a possible D gene (6 bases). Per the germline V gene, CDR1 is MDHEN and CDR2 is SYDVKM. The CDR3 runs to 16 residues. V dropped 6 bases and J dropped 0 bases, with 14 bases sitting between them. CDR3 region: CASSPDRLATNEKLFF. DNA of the CDR3: TGTGCCAGCAGCCCTGACAGGCTTGCAACTAATGAAAAACTGTTTTTT.

V is TRBV6-6 and J is TRBJ1-1; D is perhaps TRBD1 (5 bases). The CDR3 spans 14 residues. Trimming removed 2 bases from V and 1 base from J, with 8 bases in between. Looked up from germline, CDR1 is MNHNY and CDR2 is SVGAGI (reference sequence). The CDR3 coding sequence is TGTGCCAGCAGTTACAGGGGAGAGAACACTGAAGCTTTCTTT. Amino acids: CASSYRGENTEAFF.

As concerns this clone: This CDR3 is also generated by other DNA sequences in the sample. The chain combines TRBV6-1 with TRBJ2-7, with 12 bases fitting TRBD1. CDR1 MNHNS and CDR2 SASEGT come from the germline V gene. J lost 4 bases, V lost 6 bases, and 4 bases had no gene match. This CDR3 has 14 amino acids. The CDR3 sequence: CASSAGQGAYEQYF. CDR3 coding DNA: TGTGCCAGCAGCGCGGGACAGGGGGCTTACGAGCAGTACTTC.

A word on this clone: Other DNA sequences in this specimen translate into the identical CDR3. The V gene is TRBV18, the J gene TRBJ2-3; TRBD2 matches 11 bases. V was clipped by 3 bases and J by 4 bases; unmatched bases: 3. Germline CDR1 is KGHSH and CDR2 is LQKENI. This CDR3 contains 15 residues. The DNA of the CDR3 is TGTGCCAGCTCACCTGTACTAGCGGGAGCAGATACGCAGTATTTT. This translates into CASSPVLAGADTQYF.

The rearrangement links TRBV28 to TRBJ1-6; D unresolved. Trimming pared 2 bases from V and 1 base from J, leaving 12 bases between. This CDR3 region has 17 residues. Germline lookup yields CDR1 MDHEN and CDR2 SYDVKM. CDR3 amino acids: CASSLVGFFSYNSPLHF. The CDR3, as DNA: TGTGCCAGCAGTTTAGTTGGGTTTTTTTCCTATAATTCACCCCTCCACTTT.

CDR3 DNA sequence: TGTGCCAGCAGCCGGACTAGCGGACCCCGCACAGATACGCAGTATTTT. Amino acids: CASSRTSGPRTDTQYF. The chain links TRBV7-9 to TRBJ2-3; TRBD2 agrees at 10 bases. The V and J ends lost 5 bases and 1 base, in that order; junction bases with no gene match: 6. The CDR3 sequence is 16 residues long. CDR1 SEHNR and CDR2 FQNEAQ come from the germline V gene (reference sequence).

The gene calls are TRBV5-1 and TRBJ2-1; no clear D. This CDR3 is 14 amino acids long. V lost 5 bases and J 0 bases, leaving 9 bases between the germline ends. Germline V gene sequence: CDR1 SGHRS, CDR2 YFSETQ. The DNA for the CDR3 is TGCGCCAGCAGTCGGTCGAGCTCCTACAATGAGCAGTTCTTC. Protein product: CASSRSSSYNEQFF.

The rearrangement joins TRBV6-5 to TRBJ1-5; D unresolved. V shed 6 bases and J shed 0 bases, with 9 bases lying between them. The CDR3 length is 14 residues. The V gene's germline CDR1 is MNHEY and CDR2 SVGAGI. CDR3 DNA: TGTGCCAGCAGCCGCCTGTATAGCAATCAGCCCCAGCATTTT. This translates into CASSRLYSNQPQHF.

This clone was detected only once. The chain links TRBV6-1 to TRBJ1-5, with D possibly TRBD1 on 6 matching bases. This CDR3 has 14 residues. CDR1 and CDR2 (germline): MNHNS, SASEGT. V was shortened by 11 bases and J by 3 bases, with 17 bases between the two germline ends. CDR3 coding DNA: TGTGCCGGGTCCGAGCAGGGGAACAATCAGCCCCAGCATTTT. It yields the protein CAGSEQGNNQPQHF.

V is TRBV18 and J is TRBJ1-5; D not certain. V lost 2 bases, J lost 4 bases, and 6 bases lay in between. Germline V gene sequence: CDR1 KGHSH, CDR2 LQKENI. The CDR3 is 13 amino acids. The CDR3 DNA follows: TGTGCCAGCTCACCATTCGGAAATCAGCCCCAGCATTTT. The encoded protein is CASSPFGNQPQHF.

V and J are TRBV28 and TRBJ2-7, with 10 nucleotides matching TRBD1. The CDR3 covers 17 residues. The V gene end was trimmed by 2 bases and the J gene end by 3 bases; junction bases not matched to a gene: 10. Germline V gene data show CDR1 as MDHEN and CDR2 as SYDVKM. CDR3 loop: CASSLAPGTGANYEQYF. Written as DNA, the CDR3 is TGTGCCAGCAGTTTAGCCCCGGGGACAGGGGCGAACTACGAGCAGTACTTC.

The chain joins TRBV19 to TRBJ2-4, with TRBD2 matching 8 bases. The germline CDR1 and CDR2 sequences are LNHDA and SQIVND (reference sequence). The V and J ends lost 5 bases and 3 bases, in that order; junction bases with no gene match: 6. This CDR3 is 15 amino acids long. As DNA, the CDR3 is TGTGCCAGTAGTCCCTCCCGGGGGGGCAAAAACATTCAGTACTTC. Protein sequence: CASSPSRGGKNIQYF.

CDR3 region: CASSPGPQNTGELFF. The DNA of the CDR3 is TGCGCCAGCAGCCCGGGACCTCAGAACACCGGGGAGCTGTTTTTT. This rearrangement joins TRBV5-1 to TRBJ2-2; D could derive from TRBD1 or TRBD2 (5 bases each). There are 15 residues in the CDR3. Trimming removed 4 bases from V and 1 base from J, with 11 bases in between. Germline V CDR1 and CDR2: SGHRS, YFSETQ. Using reference TRBV5-1 and TRBJ2-2 for the parts outside the CDR3, the full variable domain is KAGVTQTPRYLIKTRGQQVTLSCSPISGHRSVSWYQQTPGQGLQFLFEYFSETQRNKGNFPGRFSGRQFSNSRSEMNVSTLELGDSALYLCASSPGPQNTGELFFGEGSRLTVL.

The chain couples TRBV19 to TRBJ2-7, with TRBD2 matching 8 bases. V was clipped by 3 bases and J by 0 bases; unmatched bases: 7. The germline gives CDR1 LNHDA, CDR2 SQIVND (reference sequence). The CDR3 length is 16 residues. The CDR3 sequence: CASSMGSGTSSYEQYF. In DNA, the CDR3 is TGTGCCAGTAGTATGGGTAGCGGGACAAGCTCCTACGAGCAGTACTTC.

As to this clone: This CDR3 is also generated by other DNA sequences in the sample. The chain recombines TRBV2 with TRBJ1-5; D is possibly TRBD1 (6 bases). The V gene's germline CDR1 is SNHLY and CDR2 FYNNEI. The V gene lost 6 bases and the J gene lost 1 base, with 7 bases spanning the gap. This CDR3 region has 13 residues. The DNA for the CDR3 is TGTGCCAGCAGAGGACAGAGCAATCAGCCCCAGCATTTT. This gives the protein CASRGQSNQPQHF.

This sequence joins TRBV11-2 and TRBJ1-5; the D is unclear. This CDR3 has 12 residues. Trimming removed 6 bases at V and 6 bases at J, with 9 bases between. Germline CDR1 is SGHAT and CDR2 is FQNNGV. The CDR3 sequence is CASSEWSQPQHF. In DNA, the CDR3 is TGTGCCAGCAGTGAATGGTCTCAGCCCCAGCATTTT.

V usage is TRBV7-2 and J usage is TRBJ2-1; 11 bases are a match to TRBD2. Germline-derived CDR1 and CDR2 are SGHTA and FQGNSA. CDR3 length: 17 amino acids. Germline trimming cut 10 bases from V and 3 bases from J; bases unmatched to any gene: 14. CDR3 nucleotide sequence: TGTGCCACCGCACTCGCGGTAGCGGGAGGGAGCTACAATGAGCAGTTCTTC. Protein: CATALAVAGGSYNEQFF.

V is TRBV4-3 and J is TRBJ2-5; D gene unclear. This CDR3 has 10 amino acids. Germline assignment: CDR1 LGHNA and CDR2 YSLEER. V was trimmed by 11 bases and J by 2 bases, leaving 6 bases between them. The CDR3 DNA reads as TGCGCCGTTCCACAAGAGACCCAGTACTTC. Translating gives CAVPQETQYF.

This clone was detected once. The genes are TRBV5-6 and TRBJ2-1; D tentatively reads TRBD1 or TRBD2 (6 bases each). Trimming cost V 4 bases and J 8 bases, with 25 bases left between them. Germline V gene data show CDR1 as SGHDT and CDR2 as YYEEEE. The CDR3 has 17 amino acids. The CDR3 spells CASSPYTGRPRSDEQFF. CDR3 DNA: TGTGCCAGCAGCCCGTATACAGGGAGGCCCCGCAGCGATGAGCAGTTCTTC.

V is TRBV20-1 and J is TRBJ2-7; unclear D gene. Germline CDR1 reads DFQATT; CDR2 reads SNEGSKA (reference sequence). V lost 5 bases and J 1 base, leaving 6 bases between the germline ends. The CDR3 is 11 amino acids. This CDR3 is CSAGISYEQYF. The CDR3 DNA reads TGCAGTGCTGGGATATCCTACGAGCAGTACTTC.

The chain combines TRBV5-1 with TRBJ2-5, with D possibly TRBD2 on 5 matching bases. The CDR3 is 17 residues long. With 1 base removed from V and 5 bases from J, the gap between germline ends came to 21 bases. Germline V gene sequence: CDR1 SGHRS, CDR2 YFSETQ. CDR3 DNA sequence: TGCGCCAGCAGCTTGTGGACTCCACTCCCCACGGGGGAGACCCAGTACTTC. It is translated as CASSLWTPLPTGETQYF.

V usage is TRBV6-1 and J usage is TRBJ1-4; 7 positions agree with TRBD1. V was pared by 7 bases and J by 8 bases, with 7 bases of the junction left unmatched. The CDR3 is 13 amino acids. Germline lookup yields CDR1 MNHNS and CDR2 SASEGT. The CDR3 nucleotides are TGTGCCAGCACCGGGACAGTGGGAGAAAAACTGTTTTTT. It yields the protein CASTGTVGEKLFF.

The rearrangement joins TRBV5-4 to TRBJ2-3, with 7 bases aligning to TRBD1. Trimming took 5 bases from V and 2 from J; bases not matched to a gene: 2. The CDR3 length is 13 residues. The germline CDR1 and CDR2 sequences are SGHNT and YYREEE (reference sequence). This CDR3 is CASRTGFTDTQYF. The DNA of the CDR3 is TGTGCCAGCAGGACAGGGTTCACAGATACGCAGTATTTT.

Concerning this clone itself: One end of the junction is discordant with germline, which a read error may explain. The CDR3 spells CASSRSRDTTSYEQYF. DNA for the CDR3: TGTGCTAGCAGCCGGTCCCGGGACACCACTTCCTACGAGCAGTACTTC. The chain carries TRBV7-7 and TRBJ2-7; perhaps TRBD1 as D (6 bases). This CDR3 contains 16 residues. Germline V lookup: CDR1 SSHAT, CDR2 FNYEAQ (reference sequence). The full variable domain, completed using reference TRBV7-7 and TRBJ2-7, is GAGVSQSPRYKVTKRGQDVTLRCDPISSHATLYWYQQALGQGPEFLTYFNYEAQPDKSGLPSDRFSAERPEGSISTLTIQRTEQRDSAMYRCASSRSRDTTSYEQYFGPGTRLTVT.

The chain couples TRBV5-1 to TRBJ2-2, with D perhaps matching TRBD1 or TRBD2 (6 bases each). V lost 1 base to trimming and J lost 4 bases, with 11 bases between them. The CDR3 is made up of 15 amino acids. The V gene's germline CDR1 is SGHRS and CDR2 YFSETQ. CDR3 coding DNA: TGCGCCAGCAGCTTGACACAGGGAGGCACCGGGGAGCTGTTTTTT. This translates into CASSLTQGGTGELFF.

The V and J genes are TRBV6-6 and TRBJ1-1; the D is unclear. CDR1 is MNHNY, CDR2 SVGAGI, per germline (reference sequence). This CDR3 region has 14 residues. Between the trimmed V and J ends, which lost 7 bases and 4 bases, there was a span of 16 bases. The CDR3 is CASTLTGKVTEAFF. CDR3 in DNA: TGTGCCAGCACCCTAACGGGGAAGGTCACTGAAGCTTTCTTT.